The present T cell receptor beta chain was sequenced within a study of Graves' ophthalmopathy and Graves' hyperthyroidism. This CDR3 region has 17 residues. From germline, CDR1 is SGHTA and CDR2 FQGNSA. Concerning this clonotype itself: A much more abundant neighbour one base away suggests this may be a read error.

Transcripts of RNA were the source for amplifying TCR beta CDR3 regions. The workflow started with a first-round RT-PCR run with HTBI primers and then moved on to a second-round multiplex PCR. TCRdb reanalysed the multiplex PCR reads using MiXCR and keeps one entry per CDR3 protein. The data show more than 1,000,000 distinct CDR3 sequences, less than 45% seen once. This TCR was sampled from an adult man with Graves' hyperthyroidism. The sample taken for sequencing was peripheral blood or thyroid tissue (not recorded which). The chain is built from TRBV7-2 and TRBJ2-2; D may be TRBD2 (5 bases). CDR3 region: CASSLVVGDPNTGELLF. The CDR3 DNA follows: TGTGCCAGCAGCTTAGTCGTGGGTGACCCGAACACCGGGGAGCTGCTTTTT.